The 28 T cell receptor beta chains listed next were all sequenced from one sample in a study of identical twins. A single record per CDR3 protein comes from TCRdb applying MiXCR to the 5' RACE reads. The sample yields over 550,000 distinct CDR3 sequences, about 7.6% seen once. These data were likewise used in another study, on yellow fever vaccine responses in identical twins.

The sequencing sample was made of PBMCs. The receptor set was obtained from a young woman in good health.

About this clonotype: Germline and junction disagree at one end, which may indicate a read error. This chain connects TRBV5-1 to TRBJ2-5; D tentatively fits TRBD1 or TRBD2 (6 bases each). Germline V gives CDR1 SGHRS, CDR2 YFSETQ. This CDR3 is 15 amino acids long. CDR3 loop: CTSSLGGRLQETQYF. The CDR3 DNA reads as TGCACCAGCAGCTTGGGGGGCAGGCTACAGGAGACCCAGTACTTC.

Details on this clonotype: Being one base from a much bigger clone, this may be a read error. The V gene is TRBV12-3 or TRBV12-4, the J gene TRBJ1-5, with D unresolved. CDR3 length: 12 amino acids. V was cut by 3 bases and J by 5 bases, with 5 bases left in between. CDR3 nucleotide sequence: TGTGCCAGCAGTTTGAATGATCAGCCCCAGCATTTT. Translating gives CASSLNDQPQHF.

There are a few counts of this clonotype. The chain joins TRBV29-1 to TRBJ2-3; D unclear. The V gene lost 4 bases and the J gene lost 0 bases, with 14 bases spanning the gap. The germline CDR1 and CDR2 sequences are SQVTM and ANQGSEA. The CDR3 has 15 amino acids. CDR3 sequence (DNA): TGCAGCGTTGTCGCCAGCATGACTAGCACAGATACGCAGTATTTT. Its translation is CSVVASMTSTDTQYF.

V usage is TRBV5-6 and J usage is TRBJ2-7, with 9 bases matching TRBD1. With V trimmed by 7 bases and J by 5 bases, 22 bases remained unmatched. The CDR3 covers 18 residues. CDR1 and CDR2 (germline): SGHDT, YYEEEE. The CDR3 region has the DNA TGTGCCAGCGACCCCGGGGGACAGGGCCCCTACAGCTTAGACGAGCAGTACTTC. Translated, it gives CASDPGGQGPYSLDEQYF.

The chain has TRBV2 and TRBJ2-1; the match to TRBD1 covers 8 bases. This CDR3 contains 15 residues. CDR1 is SNHLY and CDR2 is FYNNEI in the germline V gene. J lost 8 bases, V lost 5 bases, and 11 bases had no gene match. The CDR3 reads CASSYRQGLGHEQFF. Here the CDR3 DNA reads TGTGCCAGCAGTTACCGACAGGGGTTGGGCCATGAGCAGTTCTTC.

This chain uses TRBV10-3 with TRBJ1-1; TRBD1 is a possible D gene (5 bases). Germline CDR1 is ENHRY and CDR2 is SYGVKD. The CDR3 runs to 16 residues. Between the trimmed V and J ends, which lost 5 bases and 1 base, there was a span of 17 bases. In DNA, the CDR3 is TGTGCCATCAGTCGAGTGGGGGGACGGAAGAACACTGAAGCTTTCTTT. Its protein is CAISRVGGRKNTEAFF.

The chain combines TRBV20-1 with TRBJ2-7; 8 nucleotides align to TRBD2. Germline trimming cut 1 base from V and 6 bases from J; bases unmatched to any gene: 8. Germline V gene data show CDR1 as DFQATT and CDR2 as SNEGSKA (reference sequence). The CDR3 is made up of 14 amino acids. The CDR3 sequence: CSARVAGLGFEQYF. CDR3 DNA sequence: TGCAGTGCTAGAGTAGCGGGGTTGGGGTTCGAGCAGTACTTC.

There are a few counts of this clonotype. The genes are TRBV5-5 and TRBJ2-3; D is unclear. CDR1 SGHKS and CDR2 YYEKEE come from the germline V gene (reference sequence). V was pared by 2 bases and J by 2 bases, with 9 bases between. There are 14 residues in the CDR3. The CDR3 spells CASSFFDATDTQYF. In DNA form, the CDR3 reads TGTGCCAGCAGCTTTTTCGACGCCACAGATACGCAGTATTTT. The whole variable domain, filled in from reference TRBV5-5 and TRBJ2-3, reads DAGVTQSPTHLIKTRGQQVTLRCSPISGHKSVSWYQQVLGQGPQFIFQYYEKEERGRGNFPDRFSARQFPNYSSELNVNALLLGDSALYLCASSFFDATDTQYFGPGTRLTVL.

This clonotype occurred a few times. Here the CDR3 reads CASSVGLAGGNYEQYF. The CDR3 coding sequence is TGTGCCAGCAGCGTGGGACTAGCGGGAGGTAACTACGAGCAGTACTTC. The chain joins TRBV9 to TRBJ2-7, with TRBD2 identical over 15 bases. The junction had 3 bases not matched to a gene; V was cut back by 2 bases and J by 3 bases. The CDR3 sequence is 16 residues long. Looked up from germline, CDR1 is SGDLS and CDR2 is YYNGEE.

The chain links TRBV7-2 to TRBJ1-2; perhaps TRBD1 as D (6 bases). The V end was cut by 3 bases, the J end by 8 bases, with 13 bases between. Germline CDR1 and CDR2: SGHTA and FQGNSA. The CDR3 is 13 amino acids. CDR3 amino acids: CASSFRGVGGYTF. The CDR3 region has the DNA TGTGCCAGCAGCTTCAGGGGCGTCGGCGGCTACACCTTC.

This clonotype was detected a few times. The V and J genes are TRBV24-1 and TRBJ1-4, with 8 bases identical to TRBD1. The ends lost 3 bases at V and 7 bases at J; junction bases unmatched: 3. The V gene's germline CDR1 is KGHDR and CDR2 SFDVKD. The CDR3 has 14 amino acids. In nucleotides, the CDR3 is TGTGCCACCAGTGATCCGGGACAGGCTGAAAAACTGTTTTTT. This codes for CATSDPGQAEKLFF.

This chain connects TRBV11-2 to TRBJ2-5; D may match TRBD1 or TRBD2 (6 bases each). CDR3 length: 15 residues. Germline-derived CDR1 and CDR2 are SGHAT and FQNNGV. The germline V and J ends were trimmed by 3 bases and 5 bases, with 16 bases remaining between them. The CDR3 loop reads CASSLGSGASETQYF. CDR3 coding DNA: TGTGCCAGCAGCTTGGGGTCGGGGGCCAGTGAGACCCAGTACTTC.

This clonotype was counted at least ten times. The rearrangement links TRBV29-1 to TRBJ2-3; 8 positions match TRBD2. Unmatched junction bases numbered 7, after V lost 8 bases and J lost 0 bases. The CDR3 is made up of 14 amino acids. CDR1 and CDR2 from the germline V gene are SQVTM and ANQGSEA. The CDR3 loop is CSLPGGGSTDTQYF. CDR3 nucleotide sequence: TGCAGCTTACCCGGGGGGGGAAGCACAGATACGCAGTATTTT.

This clonotype was observed a handful of times. The chain employs TRBV7-8 and TRBJ1-5; 8 nucleotides align to TRBD1. V was pared by 5 bases and J by 1 base, with 10 bases of the junction left unmatched. Per germline, CDR1 SGHVS and CDR2 FQNEAQ. The CDR3 has 17 amino acids. CDR3 residues: CASSPRTGSYSNQPQHF. CDR3 DNA sequence: TGTGCCAGCAGCCCCCGGACAGGGTCATACAGCAATCAGCCCCAGCATTTT.

This clonotype was seen repeatedly, ten times or more. The chain recombines TRBV7-9 with TRBJ1-1; D ambiguous. V gave up 5 bases and J gave up 2 bases, with 15 bases separating them. CDR1 is SEHNR, CDR2 FQNEAQ, per germline (reference sequence). The CDR3 spans 15 residues. CDR3 bases: TGTGCCAGCAGCAAGGCCAGCTGGTTTAACACTGAAGCTTTCTTT. Translation gives CASSKASWFNTEAFF. Complete variable domain (other parts from reference TRBV7-9 and TRBJ1-1): DTGVSQNPRHKITKRGQNVTFRCDPISEHNRLYWYRQTLGQGPEFLTYFQNEAQLEKSRLLSDRFSAERPKGSFSTLEIQRTEQGDSAMYLCASSKASWFNTEAFFGQGTRLTVV.

This rearrangement joins TRBV6-5 to TRBJ1-6, with D possibly matching TRBD1 (5 bases). The germline V gene has CDR1 MNHEY and CDR2 SVGAGI. V gave up 3 bases and J gave up 11 bases, with 14 bases separating them. The CDR3 has 14 residues. The CDR3 DNA sequence: TGTGCCAGCAGTTATAAACAGGCCCATACACCCCTCCACTTT. This gives the protein CASSYKQAHTPLHF.

This clonotype appeared many times. The DNA of the CDR3 is TGTGCCAGCACCAAACTCTCTAGCGGCCAAAAAAATGAGCAGTTCTTC. It translates to CASTKLSSGQKNEQFF. This chain connects TRBV27 to TRBJ2-1; 7 bases line up with TRBD2. V was clipped by 7 bases and J by 7 bases; unmatched bases: 16. The CDR3 totals 16 residues. CDR1 is MNHEY, CDR2 SMNVEV, per germline (reference sequence).

The chain uses TRBV11-2 and TRBJ1-4; the D is unclear. The ends were cut back, 5 bases at V and 8 bases at J, with 12 bases in the middle. This CDR3 region has 13 residues. Germline V CDR1 and CDR2: SGHAT, FQNNGV. The CDR3 loop is CASSPRIGEKLFF. The CDR3 DNA reads as TGTGCCAGCAGCCCCAGAATCGGGGAAAAACTGTTTTTT.

This rearrangement joins TRBV7-9 to TRBJ1-1; 10 bases line up with TRBD1. The CDR3 consists of 16 residues. Germline V CDR1 and CDR2: SEHNR, FQNEAQ (reference sequence). V trimming: 5 bases; J trimming: 1 base; junction bases outside the gene matches: 7. CDR3 loop: CASSLGTGATNTEAFF. CDR3 sequence (DNA): TGTGCCAGCAGCCTCGGGACAGGGGCAACGAACACTGAAGCTTTCTTT.

The rearrangement links TRBV7-9 to TRBJ2-7, with a weak D call TRBD2 (6 bases). CDR1 is SEHNR and CDR2 is FQNEAQ in the germline V gene (reference sequence). The germline V and J ends were trimmed by 5 bases and 2 bases, with 16 bases remaining between them. This CDR3 region has 15 residues. The CDR3 nucleotides are TGTGCCAGCAGCGGTAGCGGATACTATACCTACGAGCAGTACTTC. Residues: CASSGSGYYTYEQYF.

This clonotype has more than one count but fewer than ten. The chain has TRBV6-5 and TRBJ2-5; D is possibly TRBD2 (6 bases). CDR3 size: 17 residues. Between the trimmed V and J ends, which lost 0 bases and 3 bases, there was a span of 17 bases. Looked up from germline, CDR1 is MNHEY and CDR2 is SVGAGI. The CDR3 loop is CASSYSMAPGAKETQYF. CDR3 coding DNA: TGTGCCAGCAGTTACTCGATGGCCCCGGGAGCTAAAGAGACCCAGTACTTC.

The rearrangement links TRBV29-1 to TRBJ1-2; D uncertain. Germline loops: CDR1 SQVTM, CDR2 ANQGSEA. Trimming stripped 1 base from V and 0 bases from J, with 6 bases between. The CDR3 is 13 amino acids. CDR3 sequence reads: CSVEGTANYGYTF. The CDR3 DNA reads as TGCAGCGTTGAAGGGACGGCTAACTATGGCTACACCTTC. Drawing the rest from reference TRBV29-1 and TRBJ1-2, the complete variable domain is SAVISQKPSRDICQRGTSLTIQCQVDSQVTMMFWYRQQPGQSLTLIATANQGSEATYESGFVIDKFPISRPNLTFSTLTVSNMSPEDSSIYLCSVEGTANYGYTFGSGTRLTVV.

This clonotype was detected a few times. The V gene is TRBV7-3, the J gene TRBJ2-5, with D tentatively TRBD1 or TRBD2 (5 bases each). Germline V gives CDR1 SGHTA, CDR2 FQGTGA. Trimming took 4 bases from V and 3 from J, leaving 12 bases between them. The CDR3 length is 14 residues. The CDR3 region is CASSSKVGEETQYF. DNA for the CDR3: TGTGCCAGCAGCTCCAAGGTGGGGGAAGAGACCCAGTACTTC.

This clonotype has just a few counts. This chain uses TRBV5-1 with TRBJ2-5; 8 bases match TRBD1. The CDR3 has 12 amino acids. From germline, CDR1 is SGHRS and CDR2 YFSETQ. The CDR3 protein is CLSGGQAETQYF. CDR3 DNA: TGCCTTAGTGGGGGACAGGCAGAGACCCAGTACTTC.

The chain employs TRBV7-6 and TRBJ2-5, with 7 bases aligning to TRBD2. V was clipped by 0 bases and J by 4 bases; unmatched bases: 8. CDR1 is SGHVS, CDR2 FNYEAQ, per germline. CDR3 length: 16 residues. As DNA, the CDR3 is TGTGCCAGCAGCTTAGCAGCTCGACTAGCCCCAGAGACCCAGTACTTC. Protein: CASSLAARLAPETQYF.

This chain uses TRBV7-9 with TRBJ2-3; the D gene is possibly TRBD2 (5 bases). Trimming shortened V by 5 bases and J by 0 bases, and 15 bases separated the two germline ends. The CDR3 length is 16 residues. CDR1 and CDR2 (germline): SEHNR, FQNEAQ (reference sequence). CDR3 region: CASSHPLGVSTDTQYF. The CDR3 nucleotides are TGTGCCAGCAGCCACCCGTTGGGAGTTAGCACAGATACGCAGTATTTT.

This clonotype has a handful of counts. The chain links TRBV12-3 or TRBV12-4 to TRBJ2-1; D unclear. The CDR3 totals 13 residues. V was shortened by 8 bases and J by 7 bases, with 15 bases between the two germline ends. CDR3 sequence (DNA): TGTGCCAGCGTCAGAGTTCCCGGAAATGAGCAGTTCTTC. Protein product: CASVRVPGNEQFF.

This clonotype was seen more than once but under ten times. The chain carries TRBV6-1 and TRBJ2-1; D perhaps matches TRBD1 (7 bases). Germline CDR1 and CDR2: MNHNS and SASEGT. V shed 8 bases and J shed 4 bases, with 18 bases lying between them. This CDR3 is 15 amino acids long. CDR3 sequence reads: CASRLSGGTYNEQFF. CDR3 DNA: TGTGCCAGCCGCCTCTCAGGGGGGACGTACAATGAGCAGTTCTTC.